The clone carrying this TCR beta chain occurred a few times. Combining a sample-barcoded 5' primer with a J-beta primer mix, a second PCR ran for roughly 7 to 12 cycles. Unique molecular identifiers of 12 random nucleotides labeled each cDNA. One entry per CDR3 protein results from TCRdb running MiXCR on the 5' RACE reads. The data contain 1.5 million to 2 million distinct CDR3 sequences, under 30% of them singletons. The data derive from a study of blood T cells in healthy people across ages. This CDR3 has 18 residues. The germline CDR1 and CDR2 sequences are SGHAT and FQNNGV. The V end lost 4 bases, the J end lost 4 bases, and 25 bases lay between the germline ends.

The origin of this receptor is a woman aged 25 to 39 in good health. Sequenced input: blood. V usage is TRBV11-2 and J usage is TRBJ1-2; weak D call: TRBD1 (5 bases). The CDR3 nucleotides are TGTGCCAGCAGCTCTAGCCTTGGGGCGGATGGGGACGCCTATGGCTACACCTTC. This codes for CASSSSLGADGDAYGYTF.